These T cell receptor beta chains were read from a single sample in a study of glioma-infiltrating T cells after dendritic cell vaccination. The protocol was immunoSEQ multiplex PCR, while the TCRdb copy is restricted to in-frame clones and leaves out a portion. The table shows roughly 85,000 clones, with around 85% occurring only once. Here the sequenced sample was blood, taken after dendritic cell vaccination. The receptors originated from a human donor with glioblastoma. The CDR3 runs from the conserved cysteine through the conserved F or W. The D gene is left open where the match is weak. Clone size is shown for a subset of rows, as once, few, many or a class of expanded clone.

DNA: TGTGCCAGCTCACCAGCCAGTTCCTACGAGCAGTACTTC
CDR3: CASSPASSYEQYF
V: TRBV18
D: .
size: .
J: TRBJ2-7

DNA: TGTGCCAGCAGCCCGGTCTCAATACTAGCGGGAGGCGCAGATACGCAGTATTTT
CDR3: CASSPVSILAGGADTQYF
V: TRBV6-4
D: TRBD2
size: .
J: TRBJ2-3

DNA: TGTGCCAGCAGTTTCGGGGGGGTCGGCAATCAGCCCCAGCATTTT
CDR3: CASSFGGVGNQPQHF
V: TRBV27
D: .
size: .
J: TRBJ1-5

DNA: TGTGCCAGCAGACCGATACAGGGCCACGAGCAGTACTTC
CDR3: CASRPIQGHEQYF
V: TRBV27
D: .
size: once
J: TRBJ2-7

DNA: TGTGCCAGCAGTGAAGCGGAGGGGCAAGAGACCCAGTACTTC
CDR3: CASSEAEGQETQYF
V: TRBV2
D: .
size: .
J: TRBJ2-5

DNA: TGTGCCAGCAGTTCAGGGGGCAATGAGCAGTTCTTC
CDR3: CASSSGGNEQFF
V: TRBV6-6
D: TRBD1
size: .
J: TRBJ2-1

DNA: TGTGCCAGCAGGGGAGACAGGGGGCAGAAACTGTTTTTT
CDR3: CASRGDRGQKLFF
V: TRBV2
D: TRBD1
size: .
J: TRBJ1-4

DNA: TGCGCCAGCAGCCAAGATCGGACTTACAATCAGCCCCAGCATTTT
CDR3: CASSQDRTYNQPQHF
V: TRBV4-3
D: .
size: .
J: TRBJ1-5

DNA: TGTGCCAGCAGCGCAACAATATACGATCACCTAGGCAACTATGGCTACACCTTC
CDR3: CASSATIYDHLGNYGYTF
V: TRBV9
D: .
size: .
J: TRBJ1-2

DNA: TGTGCCAGCAGTGACTCGGCGGGAGGGCTTGATGAGCAGTTCTTC
CDR3: CASSDSAGGLDEQFF
V: TRBV6-4
D: TRBD2
size: .
J: TRBJ2-1